This note documents a single T cell receptor (beta chain) sequence. V was clipped by 0 bases and J by 5 bases, with 18 bases between them. This CDR3 comprises 17 residues. The germline V gene encodes CDR1 SGHRS and CDR2 YFSETQ. This entry is derived from a study of OX40 agonist ivuxolimab in advanced cancers. Method: immunoSEQ multiplex PCR; TCRdb's copy keeps in-frame clones and lacks some. The sample consists of 70,000 to 95,000 clones, about 94% of them appearing once. The sequences come from CD4+ or CD8+ T cells sorted from blood, collected in a trial of the OX40 agonist ivuxolimab. The V and J genes are TRBV5-1 and TRBJ1-3; the D is unclear. The receptor was derived from an adult with an advanced solid tumor such as melanoma, head and neck, liver or kidney cancer. The CDR3, as DNA: TGCGCCAGCAGCTTGGTTTCGGGAGACCGAGGGAGAAACACCATATATTTT. It encodes CASSLVSGDRGRNTIYF.